Listed here are 31 T cell receptor beta chains from one sample, sequenced in a study of blood T cell repertoires in COVID-19. Generated by immunoSEQ multiplex PCR, the TCRdb table keeps only in-frame clones and is missing some. The data hold roughly 40,000 clones, with around 77% observed a single time. The specimen sequenced was peripheral blood. These receptors all stem from a woman older than 75 with acute or convalescent COVID-19.

CDR3 DNA: TGTGCCAGCAGTTTCCCCGGACAGGGTGTCGGCTACACCTTC. Its translation: CASSFPGQGVGYTF. The gene calls are TRBV6-6 and TRBJ1-2, with 8 bases matching TRBD1. In germline, CDR1 is MNHNY, CDR2 SVGAGI (reference sequence). The CDR3 spans 14 residues. J lost 8 bases, V lost 4 bases, and 9 bases had no gene match.

The V call is TRBV4-1, the J call TRBJ2-1; TRBD2 agrees at 8 bases. CDR3 length equals 15 residues. V gave up 0 bases and J gave up 9 bases; unmatched junction bases: 7. Germline CDR1 reads MGHRA; CDR2 reads YSYEKL. In DNA, the CDR3 is TGCGCCAGCAGCCAAGATCGAGTGACTAGCGTTGAGCAGTTCTTC. This sequence encodes CASSQDRVTSVEQFF.

The chain employs TRBV24-1 and TRBJ2-2; TRBD1 agrees at 7 bases. The CDR3 contains 12 residues. CDR1 and CDR2 from the germline V gene are KGHDR and SFDVKD. V dropped 7 bases and J dropped 6; count of bases not matched to a gene: 1. The CDR3 region has the DNA TGTGCCACCAGACAGGGGTCCGGGGAGCTGTTTTTT. Its translation: CATRQGSGELFF.

The V gene is TRBV5-6, the J gene TRBJ2-6; TRBD2 matches at 14 bases. CDR1 is SGHDT, CDR2 YYEEEE, per germline. This CDR3 contains 19 residues. V lost 3 bases to trimming and J lost 4 bases; unmatched junction nucleotides: 9. CDR3 DNA: TGTGCCAGCAGCTCTCCGACTAGCGGGAGGGCCAGAGGGGCCAACGTCCTGACTTTC. Protein sequence: CASSSPTSGRARGANVLTF.

The chain joins TRBV5-1 to TRBJ1-1; TRBD1 is a possible D gene (5 bases). Germline V gene data show CDR1 as SGHRS and CDR2 as YFSETQ. CDR3 length equals 13 residues. V was trimmed by 8 bases and J by 2 bases, leaving 13 bases between them. In nucleotides, the CDR3 is TGCGCCAGTATCGGACATTCAAACACTGAAGCTTTCTTT. Encoded protein: CASIGHSNTEAFF.

This clone was counted a single time. The chain carries TRBV6-5 and TRBJ2-1; 9 bases align to TRBD2. The CDR3 extends over 15 amino acids. Germline V gene data show CDR1 as MNHEY and CDR2 as SVGAGI. Trimming cost V 5 bases and J 9 bases; bases outside gene matches: 11. The CDR3 DNA reads as TGTGCCAGCAGTACCTTAGCGGGAGCTCTTGGTGAGCAGTTCTTC. Translation: CASSTLAGALGEQFF.

J is TRBJ2-7 and V is TRBV27; perhaps TRBD1 as D (6 bases). V lost 7 bases and J 2 bases, leaving 18 bases between the germline ends. The germline gives CDR1 MNHEY, CDR2 SMNVEV (reference sequence). The CDR3 has 15 residues. The CDR3, as DNA: TGTGCCAGCACCCCTCAGGGGCACAGGGCCTACGAGCAGTACTTC. Amino acid sequence: CASTPQGHRAYEQYF.

The chain uses TRBV29-1 and TRBJ2-4; perhaps TRBD2 as D (5 bases). V lost 4 bases and J 1 base, leaving 8 bases between the germline ends. The CDR3 has 13 amino acids. Germline V lookup: CDR1 SQVTM, CDR2 ANQGSEA. DNA of the CDR3: TGCAGCGTTGCCACGGGGGCCAAAAACATTCAGTACTTC. Amino acids: CSVATGAKNIQYF.

This rearrangement joins TRBV3-1 (or the pseudogene TRBV3-2) to TRBJ2-2; weak D call: TRBD2 (5 bases). Germline V gives CDR1 LGHDT, CDR2 YNNKEL (reference sequence). V gave up 5 bases and J gave up 3 bases, with 10 bases separating them. CDR3 length equals 14 residues. The CDR3 DNA follows: TGTGCCAGCAGCAAGCGGTCGGACACCGGGGAGCTGTTTTTT. Protein: CASSKRSDTGELFF.

In this sample, this clone turned up a few times. This chain connects TRBV10-1 to TRBJ2-3; 7 bases are shared with TRBD2. CDR3 size: 14 residues. CDR1 and CDR2 (germline): WNHNN, SYGVQD (reference sequence). Trimming took 4 bases from V and 7 from J; bases not matched to a gene: 8. The CDR3 sequence is CASSAGTTLNTQYF. The CDR3 DNA follows: TGCGCCAGCAGTGCCGGGACTACGCTTAATACGCAGTATTTT.

The chain recombines TRBV7-9 with TRBJ2-3, with D uncertain. Looked up from germline, CDR1 is SEHNR and CDR2 is FQNEAQ (reference sequence). The CDR3 is made up of 14 amino acids. Trimming took 1 base from V and 1 from J, leaving 6 bases between them. The CDR3 spells CASSLVSGTDTQYF. The CDR3 DNA follows: TGTGCCAGCAGCTTAGTGTCCGGCACAGATACGCAGTATTTT.

The genes are TRBV4-1 and TRBJ2-7; 12 bases map to TRBD2. This CDR3 is built from 17 residues. The germline CDR1 and CDR2 sequences are MGHRA and YSYEKL. V shed 3 bases and J 5 bases; nucleotides not matched to a gene: 11. The CDR3 sequence is CASSHTLTSGRTHEQYF. In DNA form, the CDR3 reads TGCGCCAGCAGCCACACCCTAACTAGCGGGAGGACCCACGAGCAGTACTTC.

This clone was detected only once. CDR3 coding DNA: TGTGCCAGCAGTTTATCGGCACAGGCTAGTAATCAGCCCCAGCATTTT. This sequence encodes CASSLSAQASNQPQHF. This chain joins TRBV27 and TRBJ1-5; a weak D match, TRBD1 (5 bases). This CDR3 has 16 amino acids. Trimming left V 0 bases short and J 4 bases short, with 13 bases between. The germline V gene encodes CDR1 MNHEY and CDR2 SMNVEV (reference sequence).

The V and J genes are TRBV5-4 and TRBJ2-7, with 8 positions matching TRBD2. Trimming took 4 bases from V and 7 from J; bases not matched to a gene: 7. CDR3 length: 13 residues. Germline CDR1 and CDR2: SGHNT and YYREEE (reference sequence). In DNA, the CDR3 is TGTGCCAGCAGCCCCCGGACGGGGGGGGAGCAGTACTTC. Protein sequence: CASSPRTGGEQYF.

V is TRBV19 and J is TRBJ2-1; 7 bases align to TRBD1. Germline V gives CDR1 LNHDA, CDR2 SQIVND (reference sequence). V lost 5 bases and J lost 1; bases outside the gene matches: 5. CDR3 length equals 15 residues. The CDR3, as DNA: TGTGCCAGTAGTTCTTCGGGACAGTCCTACAATGAGCAGTTCTTC. Translating gives CASSSSGQSYNEQFF. The variable domain in full, with the rest retrieved from reference TRBV19 and TRBJ2-1, is DGGITQSPKYLFRKEGQNVTLSCEQNLNHDAMYWYRQDPGQGLRLIYYSQIVNDFQKGDIAEGYSVSREKKESFPLTVTSAQKNPTAFYLCASSSSGQSYNEQFFGPGTRLTVL.

The genes are TRBV19 and TRBJ1-2, with D possibly TRBD1 on 5 matching bases. CDR1 and CDR2 (germline): LNHDA, SQIVND (reference sequence). The CDR3 sequence is 14 residues long. Deletions cut 6 bases from V and 8 bases from J, with 19 bases between. The CDR3 reads CASRTGTGRRGYTF. The CDR3 DNA sequence: TGTGCCAGTAGAACCGGGACCGGGAGACGGGGCTACACCTTC.

V is TRBV5-1 and J is TRBJ2-3, with D possibly matching TRBD2 (6 bases). The germline gives CDR1 SGHRS, CDR2 YFSETQ. V lost 0 bases, J lost 2 bases, and 10 bases lay in between. CDR3 size: 15 residues. The CDR3 DNA reads as TGCGCCAGCAGCTTGGGGGACTTCTTCACAGATACGCAGTATTTT. Translation: CASSLGDFFTDTQYF.

V gene TRBV5-4 combines with J gene TRBJ2-2, with 12 nucleotides matching TRBD2. This CDR3 has 15 amino acids. Germline assignment: CDR1 SGHNT and CDR2 YYREEE (reference sequence). After removal of 4 bases from V and 6 bases from J, the junction contained 4 bases not matched to a gene. As DNA, the CDR3 is TGTGCCAGCAGCCCTAGCGGGAGGGCCCCCGGGGAGCTGTTTTTT. This translates into CASSPSGRAPGELFF.

The chain couples TRBV7-2 to TRBJ2-3, with 9 bases that match TRBD2. This CDR3 spans 15 amino acids. Germline assignment: CDR1 SGHTA and CDR2 FQGNSA. The junction had 5 bases not matched to a gene; V was cut back by 3 bases and J by 4 bases. The DNA of the CDR3 is TGTGCCAGCAGCTTTGGACTAGCGAGGGCAGATACGCAGTATTTT. Its translation: CASSFGLARADTQYF. The variable domain in full, with the rest retrieved from reference TRBV7-2 and TRBJ2-3, is GAGVSQSPSNKVTEKGKDVELRCDPISGHTALYWYRQSLGQGLEFLIYFQGNSAPDKSGLPSDRFSAERTGGSVSTLTIQRTQQEDSAVYLCASSFGLARADTQYFGPGTRLTVL.

The V gene is TRBV10-2, the J gene TRBJ1-1; 8 positions match TRBD1. The trim removed 5 bases at V and 4 bases at J, leaving 6 bases unmatched. Germline V gene lookup returns CDR1 WSHSY and CDR2 SAAADI. The CDR3 spans 14 residues. The CDR3 DNA follows: TGCGCCAGCAGTCAAGCAGGGGGCACCACTGAAGCTTTCTTT. The encoded protein is CASSQAGGTTEAFF.

This chain uses TRBV27 with TRBJ1-1; no clear D gene. The V gene lost 8 bases and the J gene lost 7 bases, with 11 bases spanning the gap. Germline loops: CDR1 MNHEY, CDR2 SMNVEV (reference sequence). The CDR3 is made up of 11 amino acids. CDR3 loop: CASVQRNEAFF. The CDR3 DNA is TGTGCCAGCGTACAGAGAAATGAAGCTTTCTTT.

V gene TRBV5-1 combines with J gene TRBJ2-2; 14 nucleotides align to TRBD2. Trimming at V came to 1 base and at J to 7 bases, leaving 6 bases not matched to a gene. The CDR3 consists of 17 residues. In germline, CDR1 is SGHRS, CDR2 YFSETQ. The CDR3 region is CASSLTGTSGRGGELFF. CDR3 DNA sequence: TGCGCCAGCAGCTTGACCGGGACTAGCGGGAGAGGCGGGGAGCTGTTTTTT.

The chain employs TRBV2 and TRBJ2-5; 7 nucleotides line up with TRBD2. The germline V gene has CDR1 SNHLY and CDR2 FYNNEI. Germline trimming cut 6 bases from V and 3 bases from J; bases unmatched to any gene: 10. The CDR3 contains 15 residues. This CDR3 is CASRGGSLGKETQYF. For the CDR3, the DNA is TGTGCCAGCAGAGGCGGGAGCTTGGGAAAAGAGACCCAGTACTTC.

This clone was observed a few times. The V call is TRBV10-3, the J call TRBJ2-1; 12 positions agree with TRBD1. The CDR3 contains 12 residues. V lost 8 bases and J lost 15; bases outside the gene matches: 8. Germline lookup yields CDR1 ENHRY and CDR2 SYGVKD. CDR3 DNA: TGTGCCATCCAGGGACAGGGGGCGGATCGGTTCTTC. This translates into CAIQGQGADRFF.

This chain joins TRBV5-4 and TRBJ2-1; no firm D call. This CDR3 spans 14 amino acids. Germline V CDR1 and CDR2: SGHNT, YYREEE (reference sequence). V lost 4 bases and J 0 bases, leaving 8 bases between the germline ends. The CDR3 DNA reads as TGTGCCAGCAGCCCTAGTAGCTCCTACAATGAGCAGTTCTTC. The encoded protein is CASSPSSSYNEQFF.

V is TRBV19 and J is TRBJ2-1, with D possibly TRBD2 on 6 matching bases. The CDR3 sequence is 15 residues long. V dropped 3 bases and J dropped 2 bases, with 11 bases sitting between them. The germline CDR1 and CDR2 sequences are LNHDA and SQIVND (reference sequence). Written as DNA, the CDR3 is TGTGCCAGTAGTATTCCGACGGGAGCCTACAATGAGCAGTTCTTC. Its translation: CASSIPTGAYNEQFF.

V gene TRBV10-3 combines with J gene TRBJ1-5; 7 bases match TRBD1. The CDR3 covers 16 residues. Germline V lookup: CDR1 ENHRY, CDR2 SYGVKD. V dropped 0 bases and J dropped 7; count of bases not matched to a gene: 9. The CDR3 region has the DNA TGTGCCATCAGTGAGTCAGAGGGGGCGAGGTTACAGCCCCAGCATTTT. It translates to CAISESEGARLQPQHF.

This chain connects TRBV6-2 or TRBV6-3 to TRBJ2-1, with TRBD2 matching over 13 bases. The CDR3 has 17 residues. With 5 bases clipped from V and 5 bases from J, the junction kept 9 bases outside the gene matches. Germline CDR1 is MNHEY and CDR2 is SVGEGT. CDR3 nucleotide sequence: TGTGCCAGCAGTCACGGGACTAGCGGGATGAGAGACAATGAGCAGTTCTTC. Translating it yields CASSHGTSGMRDNEQFF.

This chain joins TRBV5-1 and TRBJ2-7, with D maybe TRBD2 (6 bases). This CDR3 spans 15 amino acids. V was cut by 4 bases and J by 4 bases, with 18 bases left in between. Germline CDR1 and CDR2: SGHRS and YFSETQ. DNA for the CDR3: TGCGCCAGCAGCGTGGGGACTTTTCACCGGTACGAGCAGTACTTC. It is translated as CASSVGTFHRYEQYF.

This sequence joins TRBV7-3 and TRBJ2-1; a possible D gene is TRBD2 (6 bases). Trimming removed 5 bases at V and 9 bases at J, with 14 bases between. The length of the CDR3 is 13 residues. CDR1 is SGHTA and CDR2 is FQGTGA in the germline V gene. This CDR3 reads CASSRDLLSEQFF. CDR3 in DNA: TGTGCCAGCAGCCGGGACTTACTCAGTGAGCAGTTCTTC.

This clone was counted a few times. The CDR3 region is CASSTGLQETQYF. The CDR3 nucleotides read TGTGCCAGCAGTACAGGGCTACAAGAGACCCAGTACTTC. This sequence joins TRBV6-5 and TRBJ2-5, with D possibly matching TRBD1 (6 bases). The V and J ends lost 5 bases and 2 bases respectively, with 9 bases between them. Germline V gives CDR1 MNHEY, CDR2 SVGAGI. The CDR3 sequence is 13 residues long.